This TCR beta chain was captured by sequencing in a study of PD-L1 blockade in urothelial cancer. Study summary: Every 3 weeks, patients received intravenous atezolizumab 1,200 mg, beginning 2014.

The time point is: pretreatment peripheral blood. Method: immunoSEQ multiplex PCR; TCRdb's copy keeps in-frame clones and lacks some. The data show 80,000 to 90,000 clones, over 65% seen once. The source material was PBMCs, sampled around atezolizumab (anti-PD-L1) treatment. The sequence came from a man between 60 and 70 years old with urothelial cancer.

CDR3 bases: TGTGCCAGCAGTGCGGCAGAGCGCTACGAGCAGTACTTC. This sequence encodes CASSAAERYEQYF. The J gene is TRBJ2-7, the V gene TRBV6-1; D remains unclear. The CDR3 is 13 residues long. Trimming cost V 4 bases and J 3 bases, with 10 bases left between them. Germline loops: CDR1 MNHNS, CDR2 SASEGT.